This entry lists 8 T cell receptor beta chains sequenced from one sample in a study of OX40 agonist ivuxolimab in advanced cancers. The library was built by means of the immunoSEQ multiplex PCR assay. Entries here come from immuneACCESS through TCRdb and include only in-frame sequences with V and J called. Some clones fail to appear in such tables; in the studies checked, an unresolved V gene covers under half of the shortfall, and the cause of the remainder is unknown. Here the sample has under 90,000 clones; 84% occur a single time. The top ten clones comprise 2.1% of the sample. The sample was CD4+ or CD8+ T cells sorted from blood, taken in a trial of the OX40 agonist ivuxolimab. The receptors originated from an adult with an advanced solid tumor such as melanoma, head and neck, liver or kidney cancer.

The chain combines TRBV5-4 with TRBJ2-1; 8 positions match TRBD1. Germline assignment: CDR1 SGHNT and CDR2 YYREEE (reference sequence). V shed 3 bases, J shed 12 bases, and the junction held 5 bases outside the gene matches. The length of the CDR3 is 12 residues. The CDR3 region has the DNA TGTGCCAGCAGCTCAGACAGGGGCCGGCAGTTCTTC. It translates to CASSSDRGRQFF.

The V and J genes are TRBV7-9 and TRBJ1-2, with 9 bases lining up with TRBD1. The CDR3 extends over 16 amino acids. Germline V gene sequence: CDR1 SEHNR, CDR2 FQNEAQ (reference sequence). V was clipped by 2 bases and J by 4 bases; unmatched bases: 8. The CDR3 spells CASSLMSTGGTYGYTF. The CDR3 coding sequence is TGTGCCAGCAGCTTAATGTCGACAGGGGGTACCTATGGCTACACCTTC.

The chain employs TRBV6-6 and TRBJ2-7; tentatively, D is TRBD2 (5 bases). Germline V gene data show CDR1 as MNHNY and CDR2 as SVGAGI (reference sequence). The CDR3 has 13 amino acids. The V gene lost 7 bases and the J gene lost 6 bases, with 16 bases spanning the gap. DNA for the CDR3: TGTGCCAGCACCTACGGGAAGGGCTTCGAGCAGTACTTC. Protein: CASTYGKGFEQYF.

CDR3 region: CASSTPGQGHQPQHF. The DNA of the CDR3 is TGTGCCAGTAGTACACCGGGACAGGGTCATCAGCCCCAGCATTTT. The chain recombines TRBV19 with TRBJ1-5, with 9 bases aligning to TRBD1. Germline CDR1 and CDR2: LNHDA and SQIVND (reference sequence). The CDR3 has 15 amino acids. V shed 4 bases and J 5 bases; nucleotides not matched to a gene: 6.

V and J are TRBV6-6 and TRBJ2-3; 8 bases align to TRBD1. The V and J ends lost 3 bases and 15 bases, in that order; junction bases with no gene match: 5. Germline-derived CDR1 and CDR2 are MNHNY and SVGAGI (reference sequence). The CDR3 has 11 amino acids. CDR3 nucleotide sequence: TGTGCCAGCAGTTATGGCCAGGGGGCATATTTT. Protein: CASSYGQGAYF.

J is TRBJ1-4 and V is TRBV5-5; a possible D gene is TRBD1 (6 bases). CDR1 and CDR2 from the germline V gene are SGHKS and YYEKEE (reference sequence). V was cut by 1 base and J by 7 bases, with 14 bases left in between. The CDR3 totals 15 residues. CDR3 sequence reads: CASSLRGGTLEKLFF. The CDR3 DNA sequence: TGTGCCAGCAGCTTGAGGGGGGGCACTCTTGAAAAACTGTTTTTT.

V gene TRBV7-2 combines with J gene TRBJ2-4; D ambiguous. The V and J ends lost 5 bases and 0 bases respectively, with 11 bases between them. CDR3 length equals 15 residues. The germline CDR1 and CDR2 sequences are SGHTA and FQGNSA. In DNA form, the CDR3 reads TGTGCCAGCAGCGAGAGCCTCATAGCCAAAAACATTCAGTACTTC. Translating it yields CASSESLIAKNIQYF.

The rearrangement links TRBV18 to TRBJ2-7; D is tentatively TRBD1 or TRBD2 (5 bases each). The CDR3 covers 14 residues. Germline V gene sequence: CDR1 KGHSH, CDR2 LQKENI. Between the trimmed V and J ends, which lost 4 bases and 3 bases, there was a span of 13 bases. The chain's CDR3 is CASSLGDRVYEQYF. The CDR3 DNA sequence: TGTGCCAGCTCACTCGGGGACCGAGTCTACGAGCAGTACTTC.